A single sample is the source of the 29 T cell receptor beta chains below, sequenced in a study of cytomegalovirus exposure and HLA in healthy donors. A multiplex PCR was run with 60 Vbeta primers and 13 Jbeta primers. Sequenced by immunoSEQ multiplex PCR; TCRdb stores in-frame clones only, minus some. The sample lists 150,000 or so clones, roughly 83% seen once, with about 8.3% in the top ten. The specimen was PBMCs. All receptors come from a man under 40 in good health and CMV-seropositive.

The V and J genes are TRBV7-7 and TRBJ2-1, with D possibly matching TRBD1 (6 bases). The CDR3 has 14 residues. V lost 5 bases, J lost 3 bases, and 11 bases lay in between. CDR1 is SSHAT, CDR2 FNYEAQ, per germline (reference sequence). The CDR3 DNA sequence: TGTGCCAGCAGCCCTAGGGGGATCTACAATGAGCAGTTCTTC. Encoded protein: CASSPRGIYNEQFF.

Here the CDR3 reads CAISPADTQYF. In DNA form, the CDR3 reads TGTGCCATCTCCCCTGCGGATACGCAGTATTTT. The V call is TRBV10-3, the J call TRBJ2-3; D is unresolved. Germline V CDR1 and CDR2: ENHRY, SYGVKD. V dropped 8 bases and J dropped 6 bases, with 9 bases sitting between them. This CDR3 has 11 amino acids.

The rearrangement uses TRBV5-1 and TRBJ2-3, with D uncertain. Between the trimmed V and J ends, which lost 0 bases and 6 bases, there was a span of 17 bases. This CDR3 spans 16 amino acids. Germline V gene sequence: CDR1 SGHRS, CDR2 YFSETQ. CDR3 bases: TGCGCCAGCAGCTTGGTTTCAGGTCCTGCCCCCGATACGCAGTATTTT. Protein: CASSLVSGPAPDTQYF.

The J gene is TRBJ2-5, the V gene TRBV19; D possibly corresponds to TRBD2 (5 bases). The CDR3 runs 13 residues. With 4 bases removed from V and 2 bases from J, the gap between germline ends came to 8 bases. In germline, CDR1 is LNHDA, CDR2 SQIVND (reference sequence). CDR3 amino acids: CASSTEAQETQYF. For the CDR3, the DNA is TGTGCCAGTAGTACGGAGGCGCAAGAGACCCAGTACTTC.

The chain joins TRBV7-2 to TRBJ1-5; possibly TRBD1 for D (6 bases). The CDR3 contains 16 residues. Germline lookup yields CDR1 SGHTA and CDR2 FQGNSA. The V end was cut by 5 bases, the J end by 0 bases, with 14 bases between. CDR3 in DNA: TGTGCCAGCAGCGAAGGGACAACGAATAGCAATCAGCCCCAGCATTTT. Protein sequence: CASSEGTTNSNQPQHF. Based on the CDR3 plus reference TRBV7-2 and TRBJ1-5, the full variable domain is GAGVSQSPSNKVTEKGKDVELRCDPISGHTALYWYRQSLGQGLEFLIYFQGNSAPDKSGLPSDRFSAERTGGSVSTLTIQRTQQEDSAVYLCASSEGTTNSNQPQHFGDGTRLSIL.

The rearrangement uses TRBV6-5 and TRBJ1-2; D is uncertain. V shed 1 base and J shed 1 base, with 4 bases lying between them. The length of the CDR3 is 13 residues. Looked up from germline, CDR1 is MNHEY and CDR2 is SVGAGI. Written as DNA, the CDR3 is TGTGCCAGCAGTTACTTCAATAACTATGGCTACACCTTC. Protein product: CASSYFNNYGYTF.

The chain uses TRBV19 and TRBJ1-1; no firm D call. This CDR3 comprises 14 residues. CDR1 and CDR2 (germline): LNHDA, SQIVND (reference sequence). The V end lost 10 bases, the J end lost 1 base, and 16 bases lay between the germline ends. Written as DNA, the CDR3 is TGTGCCACCGTAAACTTCCAGGCGAACACTGAAGCTTTCTTT. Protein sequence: CATVNFQANTEAFF.

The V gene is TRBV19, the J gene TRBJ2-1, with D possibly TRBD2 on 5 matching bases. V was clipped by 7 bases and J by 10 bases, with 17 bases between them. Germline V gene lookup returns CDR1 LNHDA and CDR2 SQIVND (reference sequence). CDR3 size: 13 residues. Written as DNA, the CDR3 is TGTGCCAGTACCGGGATCCGATCGGGGGAGCAGTTCTTC. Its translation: CASTGIRSGEQFF.

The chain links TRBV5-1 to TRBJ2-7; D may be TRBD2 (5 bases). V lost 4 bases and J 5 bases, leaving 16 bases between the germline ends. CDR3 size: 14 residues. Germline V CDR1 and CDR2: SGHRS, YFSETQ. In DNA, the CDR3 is TGCGCCAGCAGCCCGGTAGAGAGGGCCCACGAGCAGTACTTC. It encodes CASSPVERAHEQYF.

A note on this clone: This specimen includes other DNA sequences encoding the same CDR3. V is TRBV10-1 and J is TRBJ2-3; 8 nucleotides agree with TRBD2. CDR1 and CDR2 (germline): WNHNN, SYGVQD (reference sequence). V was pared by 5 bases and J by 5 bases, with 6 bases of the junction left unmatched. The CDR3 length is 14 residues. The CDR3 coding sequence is TGCGCCAGCAGTACTGGGACTAGTCTAGATACGCAGTATTTT. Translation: CASSTGTSLDTQYF.

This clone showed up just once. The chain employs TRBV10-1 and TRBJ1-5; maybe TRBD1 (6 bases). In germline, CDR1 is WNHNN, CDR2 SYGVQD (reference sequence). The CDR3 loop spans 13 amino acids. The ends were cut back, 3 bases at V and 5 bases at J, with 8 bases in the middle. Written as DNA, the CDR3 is TGCGCCAGCAGTGAAGGGGGGGATCAGCCCCAGCATTTT. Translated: CASSEGGDQPQHF.

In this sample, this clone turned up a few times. Written as DNA, the CDR3 is TGTGCCAGCAGCCTCAACAGGGGGCCGAGGAATGAGCAGTTCTTC. This encodes CASSLNRGPRNEQFF. The chain employs TRBV7-9 and TRBJ2-1, with 9 bases lining up with TRBD1. V was pared by 5 bases and J by 7 bases, with 9 bases of the junction left unmatched. The CDR3 is made up of 15 amino acids. Looked up from germline, CDR1 is SEHNR and CDR2 is FQNEAQ (reference sequence).

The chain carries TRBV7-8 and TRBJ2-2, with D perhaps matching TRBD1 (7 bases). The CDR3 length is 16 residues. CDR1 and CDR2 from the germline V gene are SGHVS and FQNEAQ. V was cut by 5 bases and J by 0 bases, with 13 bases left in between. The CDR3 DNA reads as TGTGCCAGCAGCCGGTCAGGGGGGACGAACACCGGGGAGCTGTTTTTT. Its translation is CASSRSGGTNTGELFF.

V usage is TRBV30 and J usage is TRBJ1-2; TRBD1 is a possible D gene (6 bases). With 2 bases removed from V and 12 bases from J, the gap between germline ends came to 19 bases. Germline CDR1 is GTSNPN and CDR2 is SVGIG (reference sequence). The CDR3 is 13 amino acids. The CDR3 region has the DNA TGTGCCTGGAGTCCAACCTCAAGGGGGGGACACACCTTC. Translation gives CAWSPTSRGGHTF. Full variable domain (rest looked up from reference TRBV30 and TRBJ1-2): SQTIHQWPATLVQPVGSPLSLECTVEGTSNPNLYWYRQAAGRGLQLLFYSVGIGQISSEVPQNLSASRPQDRQFILSSKKLLLSDSGFYLCAWSPTSRGGHTFGSGTRLTVV.

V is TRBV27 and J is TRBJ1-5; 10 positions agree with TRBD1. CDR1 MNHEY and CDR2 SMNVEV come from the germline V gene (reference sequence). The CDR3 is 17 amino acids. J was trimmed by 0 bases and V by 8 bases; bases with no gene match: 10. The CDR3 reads CASGPGTGVYSNQPQHF. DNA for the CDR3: TGTGCCAGCGGACCTGGGACAGGGGTTTATAGCAATCAGCCCCAGCATTTT.

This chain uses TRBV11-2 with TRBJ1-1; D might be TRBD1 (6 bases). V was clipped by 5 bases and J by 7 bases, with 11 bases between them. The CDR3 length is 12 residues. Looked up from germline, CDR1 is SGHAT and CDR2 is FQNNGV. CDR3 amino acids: CASSPTGREAFF. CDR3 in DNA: TGTGCCAGCAGCCCGACAGGCCGTGAAGCTTTCTTT.

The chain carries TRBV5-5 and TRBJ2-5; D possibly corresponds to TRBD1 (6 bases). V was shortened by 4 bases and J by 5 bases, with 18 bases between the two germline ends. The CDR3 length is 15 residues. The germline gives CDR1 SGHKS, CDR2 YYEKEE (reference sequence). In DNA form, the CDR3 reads TGTGCCAGCAGCCAAGCGTACAGGGTAAGGGAGACCCAGTACTTC. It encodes CASSQAYRVRETQYF.

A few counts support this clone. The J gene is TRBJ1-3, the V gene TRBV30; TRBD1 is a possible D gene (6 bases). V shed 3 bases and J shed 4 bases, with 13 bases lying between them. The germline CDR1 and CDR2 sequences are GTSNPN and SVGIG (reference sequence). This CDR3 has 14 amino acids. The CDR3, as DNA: TGTGCCTGGAGCCTGGGGGCGAAAGGAAACACCATATATTTT. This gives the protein CAWSLGAKGNTIYF.

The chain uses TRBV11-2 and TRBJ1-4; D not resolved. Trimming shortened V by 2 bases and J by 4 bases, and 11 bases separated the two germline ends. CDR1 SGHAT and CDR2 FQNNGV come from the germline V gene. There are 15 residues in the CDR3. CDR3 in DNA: TGTGCCAGCAGCTTACAAGGAGGGCGTAATGAAAAACTGTTTTTT. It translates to CASSLQGGRNEKLFF.

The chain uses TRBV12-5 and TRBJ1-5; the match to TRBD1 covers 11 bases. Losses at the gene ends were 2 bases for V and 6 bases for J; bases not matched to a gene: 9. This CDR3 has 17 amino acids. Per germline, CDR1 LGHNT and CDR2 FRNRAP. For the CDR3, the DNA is TGTGCTAGTGGTTTGAACGCCGGGACAGGGGGTCCTCAGCCCCAGCATTTT. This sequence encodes CASGLNAGTGGPQPQHF.

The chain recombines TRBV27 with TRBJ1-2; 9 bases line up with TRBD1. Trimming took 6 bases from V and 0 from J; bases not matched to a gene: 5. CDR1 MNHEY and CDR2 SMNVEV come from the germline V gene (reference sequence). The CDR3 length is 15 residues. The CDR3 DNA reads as TGTGCCAGCAGCCCAAGACAGGGGGCTAACTATGGCTACACCTTC. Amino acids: CASSPRQGANYGYTF.

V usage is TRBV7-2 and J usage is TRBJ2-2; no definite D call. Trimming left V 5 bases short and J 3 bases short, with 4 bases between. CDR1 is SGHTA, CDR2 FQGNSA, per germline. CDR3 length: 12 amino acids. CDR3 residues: CASSPYTGELFF. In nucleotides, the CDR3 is TGTGCCAGCAGCCCCTACACCGGGGAGCTGTTTTTT.

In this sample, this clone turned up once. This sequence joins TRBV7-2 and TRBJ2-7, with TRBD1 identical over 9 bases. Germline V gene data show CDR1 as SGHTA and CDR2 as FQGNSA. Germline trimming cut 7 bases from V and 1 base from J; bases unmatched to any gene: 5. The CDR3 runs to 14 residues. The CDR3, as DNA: TGTGCCAGCAAAACAGGGGGCAGTTCCTACGAGCAGTACTTC. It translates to CASKTGGSSYEQYF.

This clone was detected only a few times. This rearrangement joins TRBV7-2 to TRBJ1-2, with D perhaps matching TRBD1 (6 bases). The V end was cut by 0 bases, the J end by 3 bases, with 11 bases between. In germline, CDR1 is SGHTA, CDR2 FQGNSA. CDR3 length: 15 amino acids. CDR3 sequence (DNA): TGTGCCAGCAGCTTAGCGGTACAGGGTCACTATGGCTACACCTTC. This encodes CASSLAVQGHYGYTF.

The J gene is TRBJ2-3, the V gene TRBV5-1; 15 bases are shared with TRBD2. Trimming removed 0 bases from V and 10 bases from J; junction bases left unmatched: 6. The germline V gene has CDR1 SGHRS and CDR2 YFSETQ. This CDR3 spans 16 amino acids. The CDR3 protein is CASSLVGTSGRSSQYF. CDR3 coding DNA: TGCGCCAGCAGCTTGGTCGGGACTAGCGGGAGGTCTTCGCAGTATTTT.

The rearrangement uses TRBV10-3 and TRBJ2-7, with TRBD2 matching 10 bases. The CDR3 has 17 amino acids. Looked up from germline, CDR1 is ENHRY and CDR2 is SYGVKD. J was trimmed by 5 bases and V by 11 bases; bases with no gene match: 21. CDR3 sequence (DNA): TGTGCCCACCTCCGGGCTAGCGGGGGCCTCCCGATCCACGAGCAGTACTTC. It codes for CAHLRASGGLPIHEQYF.

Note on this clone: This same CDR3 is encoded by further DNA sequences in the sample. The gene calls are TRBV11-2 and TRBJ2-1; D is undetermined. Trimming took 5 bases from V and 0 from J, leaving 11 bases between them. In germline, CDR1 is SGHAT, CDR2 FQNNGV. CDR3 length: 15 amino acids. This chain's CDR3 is CASSPRLSSYNEQFF. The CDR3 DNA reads TGTGCCAGCAGCCCACGACTGAGCTCCTACAATGAGCAGTTCTTC.

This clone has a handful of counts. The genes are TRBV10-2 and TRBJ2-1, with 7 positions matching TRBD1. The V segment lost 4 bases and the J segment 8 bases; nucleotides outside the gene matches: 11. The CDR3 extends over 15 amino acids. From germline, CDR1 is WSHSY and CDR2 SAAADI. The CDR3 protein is CASSAGSGGIDEQFF. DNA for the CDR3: TGCGCCAGCAGTGCGGGGTCAGGGGGTATAGATGAGCAGTTCTTC.

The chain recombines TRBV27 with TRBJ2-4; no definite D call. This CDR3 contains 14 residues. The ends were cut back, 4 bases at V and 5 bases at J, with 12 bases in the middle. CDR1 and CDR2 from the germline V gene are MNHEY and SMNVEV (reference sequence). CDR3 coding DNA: TGTGCCAGCAGTTCCCCGGGTCTCGAAAACATTCAGTACTTC. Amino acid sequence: CASSSPGLENIQYF.